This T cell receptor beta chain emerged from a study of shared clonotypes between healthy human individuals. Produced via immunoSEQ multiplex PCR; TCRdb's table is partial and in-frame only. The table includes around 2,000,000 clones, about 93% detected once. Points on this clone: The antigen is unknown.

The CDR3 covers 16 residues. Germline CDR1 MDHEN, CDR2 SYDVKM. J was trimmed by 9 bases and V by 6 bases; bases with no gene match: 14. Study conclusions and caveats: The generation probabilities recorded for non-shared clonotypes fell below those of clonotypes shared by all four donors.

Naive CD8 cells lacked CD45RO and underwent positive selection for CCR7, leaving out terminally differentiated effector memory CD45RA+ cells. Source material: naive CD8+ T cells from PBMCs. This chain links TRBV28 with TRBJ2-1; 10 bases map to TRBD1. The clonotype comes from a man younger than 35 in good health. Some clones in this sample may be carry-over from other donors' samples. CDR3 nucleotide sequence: TGTGCCAGCAGACACGACCGGGACAGGGGCTCCGTTGAGCAGTTCTTC. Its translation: CASRHDRDRGSVEQFF.